The 9 T cell receptor beta chains below come from one sample, sequenced in a study of T-cell reconstitution after alpha-beta-depleted transplantation in children. TCRbeta library preparation incorporated unique molecular identifiers. MiXCR, run by TCRdb on the PCR reads, gives a single entry per CDR3 protein. The data show around 60,000 distinct CDR3 sequences, 44% seen once. The input for sequencing was PBMCs, mostly from graft donor cells, taken 360 days after TCRalphabeta/CD19-depleted stem cell transplant. These receptors all stem from a male patient younger than 18 who had a stem cell transplant for acute lymphoblastic leukemia, so the T cells may come from the graft donor.

The J gene is TRBJ2-3, the V gene TRBV11-1; D unclear. The CDR3 is 13 residues long. The V end lost 1 base, the J end lost 2 bases, and 4 bases lay between the germline ends. Germline loops: CDR1 SGHAT, CDR2 FQDESV (reference sequence). The DNA of the CDR3 is TGTGCCAGCAGCTTAGTAAACACAGATACGCAGTATTTT. Protein: CASSLVNTDTQYF.

This chain uses TRBV12-3 or TRBV12-4 with TRBJ2-7, with 7 nucleotides matching TRBD1. The CDR3 runs to 16 residues. The V gene end was trimmed by 3 bases and the J gene end by 3 bases; junction bases not matched to a gene: 11. In DNA, the CDR3 is TGTGCCAGCAGTTTCGGACAGGCCCTCGCCCACTACGAGCAGTACTTC. Translating gives CASSFGQALAHYEQYF.

The chain joins TRBV4-3 to TRBJ2-7, with TRBD1 identical over 7 bases. The germline gives CDR1 LGHNA, CDR2 YSLEER. Losses at the gene ends were 0 bases for V and 0 bases for J; bases not matched to a gene: 11. The CDR3 runs to 18 residues. CDR3 region: CASSQDFRWGTASYEQYF. The CDR3 coding sequence is TGCGCCAGCAGCCAAGATTTTAGATGGGGGACAGCCTCCTACGAGCAGTACTTC.

The chain uses TRBV15 and TRBJ1-1, with unresolved D. The CDR3 is made up of 16 amino acids. The germline CDR1 and CDR2 sequences are LNHNV and YYDKDF (reference sequence). The V end was cut by 1 base, the J end by 5 bases, with 17 bases between. This CDR3 is CATSRGDLRGETEAFF. The CDR3, as DNA: TGTGCCACCAGCAGAGGAGACCTTCGTGGGGAAACTGAAGCTTTCTTT.

This chain joins TRBV7-9 and TRBJ1-3; D unresolved. V was clipped by 3 bases and J by 1 base, with 4 bases between them. Germline values: CDR1 SEHNR, CDR2 FQNEAQ (reference sequence). The CDR3 totals 13 residues. The chain's CDR3 is CASSFDSGNTIYF. CDR3 nucleotide sequence: TGTGCCAGCAGCTTTGATTCTGGAAACACCATATATTTT. Full variable domain (rest looked up from reference TRBV7-9 and TRBJ1-3): DTGVSQNPRHKITKRGQNVTFRCDPISEHNRLYWYRQTLGQGPEFLTYFQNEAQLEKSRLLSDRFSAERPKGSFSTLEIQRTEQGDSAMYLCASSFDSGNTIYFGEGSWLTVV.

This clonotype was recorded a few times. V is TRBV12-3 or TRBV12-4 and J is TRBJ2-7; D is tentatively TRBD1 or TRBD2 (5 bases each). This CDR3 has 13 residues. V was cut by 5 bases and J by 7 bases, with 15 bases left in between. The CDR3, as DNA: TGTGCCAGCAGTCCCCAGGGTTGGGAGGAGCAGTACTTC. Protein product: CASSPQGWEEQYF.

This chain uses TRBV29-1 with TRBJ1-5; possible D gene TRBD1, 6 bases. Trimming took 6 bases from V and 4 from J, leaving 10 bases between them. The CDR3 extends over 12 amino acids. Germline loops: CDR1 SQVTM, CDR2 ANQGSEA. In nucleotides, the CDR3 is TGCAGCGTCGTCACAGGGAATCAGCCCCAGCATTTT. It codes for CSVVTGNQPQHF.

The chain couples TRBV20-1 to TRBJ2-7; D is possibly TRBD1 or TRBD2 (5 bases each). The V end was cut by 5 bases, the J end by 5 bases, with 22 bases between. Looked up from germline, CDR1 is DFQATT and CDR2 is SNEGSKA (reference sequence). CDR3 length equals 15 residues. This CDR3 is CSAGPSGTLTNEQYF. The CDR3 DNA sequence: TGCAGTGCTGGCCCCTCGGGGACCCTCACCAACGAGCAGTACTTC.

Only a few counts were recorded for this clonotype. The chain recombines TRBV28 with TRBJ2-3; D unclear. Germline lookup yields CDR1 MDHEN and CDR2 SYDVKM. V was shortened by 6 bases and J by 6 bases, with 13 bases between the two germline ends. This CDR3 is built from 13 residues. This CDR3 reads CASREGPGDTQYF. In DNA form, the CDR3 reads TGTGCCAGCAGGGAAGGACCTGGGGATACGCAGTATTTT.